Following are 22 T cell receptor beta chains from one sample sequenced in a study of CD8+ T cells in alopecia areata. Regarding treatment: oral pan-JAK inhibitor, 5-10 mg twice daily. cDNA prepared by RNA extraction and subsequent reverse transcription served as the template for sequencing. Clones were sequenced by immunoSEQ multiplex PCR, and TCRdb holds only the in-frame ones, with some missing. The sample gives 200,000 or so clones, over 45% of which show up once; roughly 5.8% is in the top ten. This sample comprised CD4+ T cells sorted from blood, obtained at week 24, from a patient treated with tofacitinib. The source is a human donor with alopecia areata.

This clone was observed a handful of times. This rearrangement joins TRBV4-1 to TRBJ2-5; 7 bases match TRBD2. Germline-derived CDR1 and CDR2 are MGHRA and YSYEKL. The CDR3 consists of 14 residues. The V segment lost 1 base and the J segment 3 bases; nucleotides outside the gene matches: 2. CDR3 sequence (DNA): TGCGCCAGCAGCCAAGTCCTAGCGGAAGAGACCCAGTACTTC. It encodes CASSQVLAEETQYF.

The chain combines TRBV4-1 with TRBJ2-2, with 9 nucleotides matching TRBD2. With V trimmed by 0 bases and J by 0 bases, 5 bases remained unmatched. Germline V gene sequence: CDR1 MGHRA, CDR2 YSYEKL. This CDR3 has 18 amino acids. CDR3 in DNA: TGCGCCAGCAGCCAAGAGGCTAGCGGGACAGCGAACACCGGGGAGCTGTTTTTT. The encoded protein is CASSQEASGTANTGELFF.

This sequence joins TRBV23-1 and TRBJ2-7; tentative D call: TRBD1 (5 bases). TRBV23-1 is an open reading frame whose function is uncertain. CDR3 size: 15 residues. Trimming removed 2 bases from V and 1 base from J, with 12 bases in between. CDR3 sequence reads: CASSQLQGGSYEQYF. CDR3 bases: TGCGCCAGCAGTCAACTGCAGGGCGGTTCCTACGAGCAGTACTTC.

In regard to this clone: Other DNA sequences in this specimen translate into the identical CDR3. The rearrangement joins TRBV5-1 to TRBJ2-1, with D possibly called TRBD1 or TRBD2 (5 bases each). Germline loops: CDR1 SGHRS, CDR2 YFSETQ. The CDR3 is 14 amino acids. Deletions cut 3 bases from V and 5 bases from J, with 12 bases between. This CDR3 reads CASSSGTGNNEQFF. CDR3 bases: TGCGCCAGCAGCTCCGGGACGGGAAACAATGAGCAGTTCTTC.

This clone occurred a few times. This chain links TRBV5-1 with TRBJ1-4, with D possibly matching TRBD1 (5 bases). The V and J ends lost 3 bases and 3 bases respectively, with 15 bases between them. The CDR3 runs 16 residues. Germline loops: CDR1 SGHRS, CDR2 YFSETQ. The CDR3 nucleotides read TGCGCCAGCAGCTCGGAACCTTGGGGGGCTAATGAAAAACTGTTTTTT. As protein: CASSSEPWGANEKLFF. Based on the CDR3 plus reference TRBV5-1 and TRBJ1-4, the full variable domain is KAGVTQTPRYLIKTRGQQVTLSCSPISGHRSVSWYQQTPGQGLQFLFEYFSETQRNKGNFPGRFSGRQFSNSRSEMNVSTLELGDSALYLCASSSEPWGANEKLFFGSGTQLSVL.

This clone occurred a few times. V is TRBV19 and J is TRBJ1-6, with TRBD1 as a possible D gene (5 bases). Per germline, CDR1 LNHDA and CDR2 SQIVND (reference sequence). Trimming took off 4 bases at V and 8 bases at J, with 12 bases between the two ends. CDR3 size: 14 residues. The CDR3 loop reads CASSTDRTYSPLHF. The DNA of the CDR3 is TGTGCCAGTAGTACCGACAGAACCTATTCACCCCTCCACTTT.

This clone has only a few counts. The chain couples TRBV10-3 to TRBJ2-5; 10 bases are shared with TRBD1. Germline trimming cut 7 bases from V and 3 bases from J; bases unmatched to any gene: 2. In germline, CDR1 is ENHRY, CDR2 SYGVKD. The CDR3 sequence is 13 residues long. In nucleotides, the CDR3 is TGTGCCATCAATGGACAGGGGGAAGAGACCCAGTACTTC. It specifies CAINGQGEETQYF.

The rearrangement links TRBV7-9 to TRBJ1-1, with D perhaps matching TRBD1 (5 bases). V was pared by 3 bases and J by 1 base, with 9 bases between. CDR3 length: 14 residues. Per the germline V gene, CDR1 is SEHNR and CDR2 is FQNEAQ (reference sequence). The CDR3 spells CASSFGTGNTEAFF. The CDR3 nucleotides are TGTGCCAGCAGCTTCGGGACGGGGAACACTGAAGCTTTCTTT.

The V and J genes are TRBV4-1 and TRBJ1-4; no firm D call. The CDR3 spans 16 residues. V lost 0 bases to trimming and J lost 7 bases, with 15 bases between them. CDR1 MGHRA and CDR2 YSYEKL come from the germline V gene. The CDR3 region is CASSQESEGSGEKLFF. The CDR3 DNA reads as TGCGCCAGCAGCCAAGAATCGGAAGGGTCTGGTGAAAAACTGTTTTTT.

This chain connects TRBV23-1 to TRBJ1-2; tentatively, D is TRBD1 (5 bases). TRBV23-1 is filed as an ORF, its function uncertain. The V end was cut by 0 bases, the J end by 5 bases, with 7 bases between. CDR3 length: 13 amino acids. DNA for the CDR3: TGCGCCAGCAGTCAATCGTGGGGGTATGGCTACACCTTC. This gives the protein CASSQSWGYGYTF.

This sequence joins TRBV15 and TRBJ2-1; TRBD2 might be the D (5 bases). With 0 bases removed from V and 7 bases from J, the gap between germline ends came to 10 bases. The germline V gene encodes CDR1 LNHNV and CDR2 YYDKDF (reference sequence). The length of the CDR3 is 14 residues. The CDR3 loop reads CATSRDRGKNEQFF. CDR3 coding DNA: TGTGCCACCAGCAGAGATCGGGGAAAGAATGAGCAGTTCTTC.

The V call is TRBV29-1, the J call TRBJ1-2; TRBD1 aligns across 8 bases. The CDR3 extends over 15 amino acids. V shed 6 bases, J shed 4 bases, and the junction held 13 bases outside the gene matches. From germline, CDR1 is SQVTM and CDR2 ANQGSEA. This CDR3 reads CSVGSGSGGGYGYTF. The CDR3 region has the DNA TGCAGCGTGGGGTCGGGGTCAGGGGGCGGCTATGGCTACACCTTC.

The chain joins TRBV29-1 to TRBJ2-3; D may match TRBD1 or TRBD2 (7 bases each). Per germline, CDR1 SQVTM and CDR2 ANQGSEA. Trimming shortened V by 6 bases and J by 2 bases, and 18 bases separated the two germline ends. The CDR3 is made up of 15 amino acids. The CDR3 DNA reads as TGCAGCGTCTCCCAGGGGGAGGGACCCACAGATACGCAGTATTTT. Translation: CSVSQGEGPTDTQYF.

This chain joins TRBV4-3 and TRBJ2-3; the D gene is possibly TRBD2 (5 bases). CDR1 is LGHNA and CDR2 is YSLEER in the germline V gene. This CDR3 region has 15 residues. Trimming took 0 bases from V and 7 from J, leaving 14 bases between them. Here the CDR3 reads CASSQEWVTGNTQYF. The CDR3 region has the DNA TGCGCCAGCAGCCAAGAATGGGTAACGGGGAATACGCAGTATTTT.

This rearrangement joins TRBV19 to TRBJ2-3; D gene uncertain. CDR1 LNHDA and CDR2 SQIVND come from the germline V gene (reference sequence). Trimming shortened V by 2 bases and J by 5 bases, and 2 bases separated the two germline ends. The length of the CDR3 is 11 residues. This CDR3 reads CASSILDTQYF. The CDR3 nucleotides are TGTGCCAGTAGTATACTAGATACGCAGTATTTT.

This chain connects TRBV29-1 to TRBJ1-6; maybe TRBD1 (6 bases). This CDR3 contains 13 residues. In germline, CDR1 is SQVTM, CDR2 ANQGSEA. V was pared by 6 bases and J by 7 bases, with 13 bases between. CDR3 residues: CSVAGTPNSPLHF. CDR3 bases: TGCAGCGTGGCCGGGACACCGAATTCACCCCTCCACTTT.

This clone occurred a few times. This sequence joins TRBV25-1 and TRBJ2-2; TRBD2 aligns across 10 bases. Germline V gene data show CDR1 as MGHDK and CDR2 as SYGVNS. The CDR3 loop spans 17 amino acids. J was trimmed by 5 bases and V by 4 bases; bases with no gene match: 10. The CDR3 reads CASSARSGGAWTGELFF. The CDR3, as DNA: TGTGCCAGCAGTGCCCGGAGCGGGGGGGCTTGGACCGGGGAGCTGTTTTTT.

This chain joins TRBV7-2 and TRBJ2-3; D tentatively reads TRBD1 or TRBD2 (5 bases each). The CDR3 is made up of 16 amino acids. The V end lost 1 base, the J end lost 6 bases, and 17 bases lay between the germline ends. The germline CDR1 and CDR2 sequences are SGHTA and FQGNSA. The DNA of the CDR3 is TGTGCCAGCAGCTTAGTATCAGGGTTCAGAGGGGATACGCAGTATTTT. It codes for CASSLVSGFRGDTQYF.

This chain joins TRBV27 and TRBJ2-3; 8 positions match TRBD2. With V trimmed by 6 bases and J by 2 bases, 31 bases remained unmatched. The germline CDR1 and CDR2 sequences are MNHEY and SMNVEV (reference sequence). The CDR3 is 23 residues long. The CDR3 loop is CASRSWLAGSRGGRKLTTDTQYF. CDR3 nucleotides: TGTGCCAGCAGATCATGGCTAGCGGGCAGTAGGGGCGGACGAAAGTTGACCACAGATACGCAGTATTTT.

The chain combines TRBV5-1 with TRBJ2-3; D uncertain. The CDR3 contains 15 residues. Trimming removed 0 bases from V and 0 bases from J, with 8 bases in between. From germline, CDR1 is SGHRS and CDR2 YFSETQ. The CDR3 DNA follows: TGCGCCAGCAGCTTGGTGGCAGCTAGCACAGATACGCAGTATTTT. As protein: CASSLVAASTDTQYF.

This chain connects TRBV29-1 to TRBJ2-5, with TRBD2 identical over 7 bases. Germline CDR1 reads SQVTM; CDR2 reads ANQGSEA. V gave up 8 bases and J gave up 5 bases; unmatched junction bases: 14. CDR3 size: 14 residues. The CDR3 reads CSTIRSSGGETQYF. The CDR3 bases are TGCAGCACAATAAGGTCTTCGGGGGGTGAGACCCAGTACTTC. The whole variable domain, remainder taken from reference TRBV29-1 and TRBJ2-5, is SAVISQKPSRDICQRGTSLTIQCQVDSQVTMMFWYRQQPGQSLTLIATANQGSEATYESGFVIDKFPISRPNLTFSTLTVSNMSPEDSSIYLCSTIRSSGGETQYFGPGTRLLVL.

The rearrangement uses TRBV5-1 and TRBJ1-1; D not certain. The germline CDR1 and CDR2 sequences are SGHRS and YFSETQ. The CDR3 consists of 13 residues. V was shortened by 7 bases and J by 0 bases, with 10 bases between the two germline ends. The chain's CDR3 is CASGVTMNTEAFF. The CDR3 DNA is TGCGCCAGCGGGGTGACCATGAACACTGAAGCTTTCTTT.